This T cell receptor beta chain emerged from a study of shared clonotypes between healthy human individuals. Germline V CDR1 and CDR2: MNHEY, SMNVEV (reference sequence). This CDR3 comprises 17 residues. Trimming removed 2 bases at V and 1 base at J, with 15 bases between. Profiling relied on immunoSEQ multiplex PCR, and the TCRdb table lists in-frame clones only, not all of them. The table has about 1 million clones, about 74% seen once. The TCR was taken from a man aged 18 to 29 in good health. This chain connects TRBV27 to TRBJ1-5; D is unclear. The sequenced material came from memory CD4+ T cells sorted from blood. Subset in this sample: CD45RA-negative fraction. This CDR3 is CASSLGFSSLSNQPQHF. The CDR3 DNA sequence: TGTGCCAGCAGTTTAGGGTTCTCAAGTTTAAGCAATCAGCCCCAGCATTTT.